This T cell receptor (beta chain) was sequenced during a study of blood T cell repertoires in COVID-19. The count of this clone is one. The protocol was immunoSEQ multiplex PCR, while the TCRdb copy is restricted to in-frame clones and leaves out a portion. Among about 170,000 clones listed, around 80% were seen once. The CDR3 is made up of 20 amino acids. After removal of 3 bases from V and 2 bases from J, the junction contained 20 bases not matched to a gene. The germline V gene has CDR1 MNHEY and CDR2 SMNVEV (reference sequence). Enrolled through a virtual design, the participants were between about 18 and 100 years of age and came from under 25 US areas.

The sequence derives from a woman between 65 and 79 years old in a cohort exposed to, infected with or recovered from COVID-19 (not recorded which). The chain recombines TRBV27 with TRBJ2-7; 9 bases fit TRBD1. The source material was PBMCs or T cells enriched from blood (not recorded which). CDR3 nucleotide sequence: TGTGCCAGCAGTTTGGACACACATACTCAGAGGACAGGGGAGACCTACGAGCAGTACTTC. Residues: CASSLDTHTQRTGETYEQYF.